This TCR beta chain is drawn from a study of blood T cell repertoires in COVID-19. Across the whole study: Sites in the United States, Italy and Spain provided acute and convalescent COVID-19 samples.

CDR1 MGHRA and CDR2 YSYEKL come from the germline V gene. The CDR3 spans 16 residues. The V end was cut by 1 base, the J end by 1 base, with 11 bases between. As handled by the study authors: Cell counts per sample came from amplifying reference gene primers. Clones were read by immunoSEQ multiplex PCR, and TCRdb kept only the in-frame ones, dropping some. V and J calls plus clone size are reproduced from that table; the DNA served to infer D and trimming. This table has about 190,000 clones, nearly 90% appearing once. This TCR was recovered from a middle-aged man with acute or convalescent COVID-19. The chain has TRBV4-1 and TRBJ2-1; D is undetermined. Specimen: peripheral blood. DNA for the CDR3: TGCGCCAGCAGCCAAGTGCCCGGTAAATCCTACAATGAGCAGTTCTTC. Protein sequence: CASSQVPGKSYNEQFF.